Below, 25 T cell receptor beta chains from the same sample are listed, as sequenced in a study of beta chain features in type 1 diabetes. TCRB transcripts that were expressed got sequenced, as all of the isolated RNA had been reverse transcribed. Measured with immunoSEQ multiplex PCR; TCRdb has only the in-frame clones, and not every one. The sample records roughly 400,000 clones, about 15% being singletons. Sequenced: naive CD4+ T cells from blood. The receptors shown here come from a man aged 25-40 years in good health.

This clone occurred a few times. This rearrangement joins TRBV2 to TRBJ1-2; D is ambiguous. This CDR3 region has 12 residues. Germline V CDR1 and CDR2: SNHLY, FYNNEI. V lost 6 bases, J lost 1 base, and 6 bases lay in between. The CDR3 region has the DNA TGTGCCAGCAGGCGGATTAACTATGGCTACACCTTC. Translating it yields CASRRINYGYTF.

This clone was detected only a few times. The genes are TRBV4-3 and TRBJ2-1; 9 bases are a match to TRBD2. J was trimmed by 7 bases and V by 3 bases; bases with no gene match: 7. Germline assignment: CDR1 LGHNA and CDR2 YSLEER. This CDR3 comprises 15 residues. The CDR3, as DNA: TGCGCCAGCAGCCATGGTAGCGGGGGCCGGAATGAGCAGTTCTTC. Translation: CASSHGSGGRNEQFF.

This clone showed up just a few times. CDR3 residues: CASSQAGSGGYTF. The DNA for the CDR3 is TGTGCCAGCAGCCAAGCGGGGAGTGGAGGCTACACCTTC. The chain recombines TRBV14 with TRBJ1-2, with D unresolved. V gave up 1 base and J gave up 8 bases, with 11 bases separating them. CDR1 is SGHDN, CDR2 FVKESK, per germline. This CDR3 region has 13 residues.

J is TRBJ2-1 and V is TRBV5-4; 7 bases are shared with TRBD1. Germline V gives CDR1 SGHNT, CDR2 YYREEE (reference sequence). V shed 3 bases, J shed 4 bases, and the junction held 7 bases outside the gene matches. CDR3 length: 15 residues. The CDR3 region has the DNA TGTGCCAGCAGCTCCCGGGACAGATTATACAATGAGCAGTTCTTC. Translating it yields CASSSRDRLYNEQFF. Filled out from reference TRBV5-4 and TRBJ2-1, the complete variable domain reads ETGVTQSPTHLIKTRGQQVTLRCSSQSGHNTVSWYQQALGQGPQFIFQYYREEENGRGNFPPRFSGLQFPNYSSELNVNALELDDSALYLCASSSRDRLYNEQFFGPGTRLTVL.

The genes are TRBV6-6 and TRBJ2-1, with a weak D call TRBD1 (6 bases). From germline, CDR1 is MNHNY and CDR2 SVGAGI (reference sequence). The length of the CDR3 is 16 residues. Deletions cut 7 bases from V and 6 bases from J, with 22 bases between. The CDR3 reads CASTSPLTGGGNEQFF. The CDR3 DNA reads TGTGCCAGCACCTCCCCCTTGACAGGAGGTGGCAATGAGCAGTTCTTC.

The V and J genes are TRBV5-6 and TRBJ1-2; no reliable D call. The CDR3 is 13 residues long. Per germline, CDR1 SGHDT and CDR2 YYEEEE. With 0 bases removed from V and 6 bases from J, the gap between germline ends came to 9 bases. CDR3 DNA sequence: TGTGCCAGCAGCTTGGTGATATCTAATGGCTACACCTTC. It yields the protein CASSLVISNGYTF.

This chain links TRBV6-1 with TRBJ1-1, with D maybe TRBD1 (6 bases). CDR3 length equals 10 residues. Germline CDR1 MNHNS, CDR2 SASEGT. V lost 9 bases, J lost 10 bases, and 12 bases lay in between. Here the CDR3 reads CASGTLGAFF. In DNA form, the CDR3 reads TGTGCCAGTGGGACACTCGGAGCTTTCTTT.

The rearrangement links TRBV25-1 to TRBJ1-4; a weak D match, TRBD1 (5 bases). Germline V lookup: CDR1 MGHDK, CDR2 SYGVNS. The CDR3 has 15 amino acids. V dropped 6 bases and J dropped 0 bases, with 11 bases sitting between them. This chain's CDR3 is CASSRDPTTNEKLFF. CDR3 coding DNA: TGTGCCAGCAGCCGGGACCCAACAACTAATGAAAAACTGTTTTTT.

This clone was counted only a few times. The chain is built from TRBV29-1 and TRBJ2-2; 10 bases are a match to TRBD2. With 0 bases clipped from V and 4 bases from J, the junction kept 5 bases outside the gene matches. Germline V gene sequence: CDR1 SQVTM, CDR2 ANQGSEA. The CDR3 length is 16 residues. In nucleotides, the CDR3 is TGCAGCGTTGAAGAAAGGAGCGGGAGGGCCACCGGGGAGCTGTTTTTT. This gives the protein CSVEERSGRATGELFF.

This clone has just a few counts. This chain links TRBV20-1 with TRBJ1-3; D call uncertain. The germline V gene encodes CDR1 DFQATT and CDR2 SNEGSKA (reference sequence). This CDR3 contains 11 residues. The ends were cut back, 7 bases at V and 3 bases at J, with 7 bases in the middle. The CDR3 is CSGYYGNTIYF. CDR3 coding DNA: TGCAGTGGCTACTATGGAAACACCATATATTTT.

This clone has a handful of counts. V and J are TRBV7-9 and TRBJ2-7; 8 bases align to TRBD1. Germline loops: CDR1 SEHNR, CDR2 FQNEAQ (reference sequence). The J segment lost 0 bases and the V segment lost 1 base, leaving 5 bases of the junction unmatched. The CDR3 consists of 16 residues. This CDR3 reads CASSLVGTGASYEQYF. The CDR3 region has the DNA TGTGCCAGCAGCTTAGTGGGGACAGGCGCCTCCTACGAGCAGTACTTC.

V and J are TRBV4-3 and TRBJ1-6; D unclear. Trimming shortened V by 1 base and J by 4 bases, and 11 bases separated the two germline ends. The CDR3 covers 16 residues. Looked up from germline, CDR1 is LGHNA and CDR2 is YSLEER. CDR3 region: CASSQVPEPYNSPLHF. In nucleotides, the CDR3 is TGCGCCAGCAGCCAAGTTCCAGAACCTTATAATTCACCCCTCCACTTT.

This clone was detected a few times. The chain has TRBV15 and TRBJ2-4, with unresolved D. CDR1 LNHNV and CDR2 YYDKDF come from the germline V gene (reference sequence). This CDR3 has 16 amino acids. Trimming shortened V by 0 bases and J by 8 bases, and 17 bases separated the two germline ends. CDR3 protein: CATSRDPAQTGDIQYF. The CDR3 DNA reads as TGTGCCACCAGCAGAGATCCGGCCCAAACTGGGGACATTCAGTACTTC.

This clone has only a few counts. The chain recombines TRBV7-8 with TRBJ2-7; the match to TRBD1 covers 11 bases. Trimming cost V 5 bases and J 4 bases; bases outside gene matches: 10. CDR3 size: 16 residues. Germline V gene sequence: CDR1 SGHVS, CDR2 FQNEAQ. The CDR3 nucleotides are TGTGCCAGCAGCCCCCGTACGGACAGGGGGCGGTACGAGCAGTACGTC. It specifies CASSPRTDRGRYEQYV.

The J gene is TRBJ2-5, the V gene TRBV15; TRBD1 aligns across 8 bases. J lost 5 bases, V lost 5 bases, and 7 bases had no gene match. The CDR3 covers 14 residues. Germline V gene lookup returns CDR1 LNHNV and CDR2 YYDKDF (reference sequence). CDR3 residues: CATSVQGDSETQYF. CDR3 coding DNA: TGTGCCACCAGCGTACAGGGGGATTCGGAGACCCAGTACTTC.

CDR3 coding DNA: TGCAGCGGGGCATGGGGACAGGGAGTGGAGACCCAGTACTTC. Amino acids: CSGAWGQGVETQYF. This chain links TRBV29-1 with TRBJ2-5, with TRBD1 identical over 9 bases. Trimming cost V 7 bases and J 5 bases; bases outside gene matches: 11. This CDR3 contains 14 residues. The germline gives CDR1 SQVTM, CDR2 ANQGSEA.

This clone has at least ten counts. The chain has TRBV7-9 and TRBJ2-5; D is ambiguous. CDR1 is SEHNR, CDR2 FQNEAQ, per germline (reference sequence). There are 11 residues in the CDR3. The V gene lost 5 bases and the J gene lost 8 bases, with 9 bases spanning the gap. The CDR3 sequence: CASSSLVTQYF. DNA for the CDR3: TGTGCCAGCAGCAGCTTGGTTACCCAGTACTTC.

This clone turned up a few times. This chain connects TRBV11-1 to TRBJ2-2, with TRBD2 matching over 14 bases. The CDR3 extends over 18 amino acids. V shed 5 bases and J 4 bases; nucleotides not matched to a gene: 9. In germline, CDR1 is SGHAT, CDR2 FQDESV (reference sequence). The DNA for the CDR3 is TGTGCCAGCAGCAATCCGGGACTAGCGGGAGATATCACCGGGGAGCTGTTTTTT. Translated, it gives CASSNPGLAGDITGELFF.

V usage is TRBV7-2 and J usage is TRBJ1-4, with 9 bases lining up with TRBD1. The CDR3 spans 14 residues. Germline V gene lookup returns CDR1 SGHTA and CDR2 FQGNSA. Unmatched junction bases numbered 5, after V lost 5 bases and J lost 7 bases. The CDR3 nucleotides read TGTGCCAGCAGCCCAGGACAGGGGTTTGAAAAACTGTTTTTT. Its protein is CASSPGQGFEKLFF. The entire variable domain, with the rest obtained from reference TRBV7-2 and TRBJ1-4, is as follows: GAGVSQSPSNKVTEKGKDVELRCDPISGHTALYWYRQSLGQGLEFLIYFQGNSAPDKSGLPSDRFSAERTGGSVSTLTIQRTQQEDSAVYLCASSPGQGFEKLFFGSGTQLSVL.

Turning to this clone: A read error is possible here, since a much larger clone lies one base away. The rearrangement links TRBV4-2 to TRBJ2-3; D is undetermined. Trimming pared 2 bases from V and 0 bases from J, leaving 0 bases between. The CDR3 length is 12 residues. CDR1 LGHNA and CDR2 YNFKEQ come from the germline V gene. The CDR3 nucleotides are TGTGCCAGCAGCCAAAGCACAGATACGCAGTATTTT. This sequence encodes CASSQSTDTQYF.

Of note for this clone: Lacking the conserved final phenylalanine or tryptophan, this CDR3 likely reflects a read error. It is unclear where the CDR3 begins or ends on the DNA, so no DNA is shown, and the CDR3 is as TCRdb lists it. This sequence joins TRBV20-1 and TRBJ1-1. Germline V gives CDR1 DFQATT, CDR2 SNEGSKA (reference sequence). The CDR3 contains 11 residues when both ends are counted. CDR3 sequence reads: CSASTRGLGRL.

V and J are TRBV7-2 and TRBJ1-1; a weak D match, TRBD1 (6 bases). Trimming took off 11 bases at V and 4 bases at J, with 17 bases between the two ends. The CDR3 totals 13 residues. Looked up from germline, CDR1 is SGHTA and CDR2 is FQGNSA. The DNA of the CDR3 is TGTGCCTCCCGGGACACCGGGATCACTGAAGCTTTCTTT. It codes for CASRDTGITEAFF.

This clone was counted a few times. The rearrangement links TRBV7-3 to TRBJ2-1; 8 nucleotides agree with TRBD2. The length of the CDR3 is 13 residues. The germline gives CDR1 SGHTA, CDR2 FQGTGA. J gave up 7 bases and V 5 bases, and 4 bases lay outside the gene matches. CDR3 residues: CASSIGTRNEQFF. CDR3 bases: TGTGCCAGCAGCATCGGGACTAGGAATGAGCAGTTCTTC.

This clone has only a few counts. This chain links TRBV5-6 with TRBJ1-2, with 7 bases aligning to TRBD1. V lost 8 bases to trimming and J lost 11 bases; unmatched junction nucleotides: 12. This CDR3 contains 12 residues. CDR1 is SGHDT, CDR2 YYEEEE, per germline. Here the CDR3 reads CASTRGTGRYTF. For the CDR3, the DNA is TGTGCCAGTACCAGGGGGACCGGGAGGTACACCTTC.

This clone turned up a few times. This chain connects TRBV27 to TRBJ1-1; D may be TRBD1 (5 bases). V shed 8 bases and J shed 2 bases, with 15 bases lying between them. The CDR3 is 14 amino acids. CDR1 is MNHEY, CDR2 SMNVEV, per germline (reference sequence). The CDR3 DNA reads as TGTGCCAGCGGGCGCAGGGTTAGTAACACTGAAGCTTTCTTT. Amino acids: CASGRRVSNTEAFF.